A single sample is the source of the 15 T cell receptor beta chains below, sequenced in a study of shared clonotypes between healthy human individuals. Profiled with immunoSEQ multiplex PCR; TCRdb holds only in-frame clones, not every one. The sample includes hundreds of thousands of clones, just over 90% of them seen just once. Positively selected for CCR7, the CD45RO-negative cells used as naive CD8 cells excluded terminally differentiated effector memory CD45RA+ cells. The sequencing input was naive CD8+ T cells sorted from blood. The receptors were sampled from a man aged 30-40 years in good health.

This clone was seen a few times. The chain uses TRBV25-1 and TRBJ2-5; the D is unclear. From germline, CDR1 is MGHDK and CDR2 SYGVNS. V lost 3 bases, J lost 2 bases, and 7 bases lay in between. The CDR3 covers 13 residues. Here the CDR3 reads CASSDGYQETQYF. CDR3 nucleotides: TGTGCCAGCAGTGACGGTTATCAAGAGACCCAGTACTTC.

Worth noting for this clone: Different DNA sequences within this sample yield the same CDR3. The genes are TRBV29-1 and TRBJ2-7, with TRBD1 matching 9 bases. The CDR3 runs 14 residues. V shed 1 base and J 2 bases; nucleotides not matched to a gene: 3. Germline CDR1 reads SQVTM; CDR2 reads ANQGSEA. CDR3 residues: CSVEGTGETYEQYF. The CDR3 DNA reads TGCAGCGTTGAAGGGACAGGGGAGACCTACGAGCAGTACTTC.

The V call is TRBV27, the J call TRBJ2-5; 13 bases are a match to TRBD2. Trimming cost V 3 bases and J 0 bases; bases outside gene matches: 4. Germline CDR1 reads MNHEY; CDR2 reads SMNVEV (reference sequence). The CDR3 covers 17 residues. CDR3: CASSFIGLAGDQETQYF. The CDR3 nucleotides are TGTGCCAGCAGTTTTATCGGACTAGCGGGAGACCAAGAGACCCAGTACTTC.

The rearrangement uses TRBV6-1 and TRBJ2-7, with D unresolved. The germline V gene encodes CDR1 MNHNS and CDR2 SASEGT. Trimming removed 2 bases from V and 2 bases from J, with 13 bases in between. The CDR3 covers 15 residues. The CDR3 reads CASSELGFTAYEQYF. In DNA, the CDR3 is TGTGCCAGCAGTGAACTGGGGTTTACAGCCTACGAGCAGTACTTC.

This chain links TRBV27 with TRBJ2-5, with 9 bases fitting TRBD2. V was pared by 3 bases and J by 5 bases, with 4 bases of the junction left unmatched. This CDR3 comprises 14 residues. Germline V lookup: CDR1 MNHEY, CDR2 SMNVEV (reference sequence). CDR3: CASSFTAGGETQYF. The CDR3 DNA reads TGTGCCAGCAGTTTCACCGCGGGAGGGGAGACCCAGTACTTC.

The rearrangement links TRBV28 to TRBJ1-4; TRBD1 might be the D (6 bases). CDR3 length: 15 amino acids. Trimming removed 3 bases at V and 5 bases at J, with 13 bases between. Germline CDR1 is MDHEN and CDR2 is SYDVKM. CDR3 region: CASSFYGGANEKLFF. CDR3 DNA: TGTGCCAGCAGTTTTTACGGGGGCGCGAATGAAAAACTGTTTTTT.

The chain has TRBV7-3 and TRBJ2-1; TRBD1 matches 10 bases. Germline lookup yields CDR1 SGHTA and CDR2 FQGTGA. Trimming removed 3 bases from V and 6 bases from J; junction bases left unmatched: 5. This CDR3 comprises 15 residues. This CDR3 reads CASSLGTGVINEQFF. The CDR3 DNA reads TGTGCCAGCAGCTTGGGGACAGGGGTCATCAATGAGCAGTTCTTC.

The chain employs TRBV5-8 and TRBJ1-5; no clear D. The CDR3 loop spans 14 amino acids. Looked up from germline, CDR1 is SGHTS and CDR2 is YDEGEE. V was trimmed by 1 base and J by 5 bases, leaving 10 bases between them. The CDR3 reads CASSLRQFDQPQHF. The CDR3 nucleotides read TGTGCCAGCAGCTTGAGGCAGTTCGATCAGCCCCAGCATTTT.

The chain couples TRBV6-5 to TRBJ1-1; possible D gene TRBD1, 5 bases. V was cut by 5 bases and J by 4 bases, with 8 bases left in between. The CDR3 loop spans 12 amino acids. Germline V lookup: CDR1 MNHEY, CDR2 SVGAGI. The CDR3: CASSPGSTEAFF. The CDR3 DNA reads TGTGCCAGCAGTCCAGGGTCCACTGAAGCTTTCTTT.

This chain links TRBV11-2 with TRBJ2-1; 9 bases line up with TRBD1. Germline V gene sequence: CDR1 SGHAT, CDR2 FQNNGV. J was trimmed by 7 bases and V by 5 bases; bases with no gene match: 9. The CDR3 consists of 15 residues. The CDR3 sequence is CASSKGQGPRNEQFF. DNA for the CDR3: TGTGCCAGCAGCAAAGGACAGGGGCCTCGTAATGAGCAGTTCTTC.

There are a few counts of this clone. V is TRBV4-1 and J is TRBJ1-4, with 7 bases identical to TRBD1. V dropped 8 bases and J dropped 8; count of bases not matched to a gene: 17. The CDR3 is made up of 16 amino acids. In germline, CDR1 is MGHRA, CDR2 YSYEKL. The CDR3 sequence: CASVPSPRGKGEKLFF. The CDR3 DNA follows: TGCGCCAGCGTTCCCTCTCCCAGGGGGAAAGGGGAAAAACTGTTTTTT.

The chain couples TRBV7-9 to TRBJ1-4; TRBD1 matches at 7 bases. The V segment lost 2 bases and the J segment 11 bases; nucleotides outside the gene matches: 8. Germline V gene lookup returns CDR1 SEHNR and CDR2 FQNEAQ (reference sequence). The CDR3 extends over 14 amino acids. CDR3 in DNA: TGTGCCAGCAGCTTAAACGGGGACAGTGAGAAACTGTTTTTT. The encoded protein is CASSLNGDSEKLFF.

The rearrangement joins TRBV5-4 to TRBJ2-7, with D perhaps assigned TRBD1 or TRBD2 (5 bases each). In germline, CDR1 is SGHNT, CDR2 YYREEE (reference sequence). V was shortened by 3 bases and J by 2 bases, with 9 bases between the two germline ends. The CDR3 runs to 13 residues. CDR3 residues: CASSYWGPYEQYF. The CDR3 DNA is TGTGCCAGCAGCTATTGGGGACCCTACGAGCAGTACTTC.

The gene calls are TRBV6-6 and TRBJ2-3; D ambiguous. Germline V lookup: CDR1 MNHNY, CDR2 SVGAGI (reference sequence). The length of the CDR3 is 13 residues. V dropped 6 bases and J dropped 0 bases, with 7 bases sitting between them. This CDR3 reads CASSFGSTDTQYF. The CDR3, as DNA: TGTGCCAGCAGCTTCGGTAGCACAGATACGCAGTATTTT.

The CDR3 coding sequence is TGTGCCAGCAGCTTAGGGATTCAGGGGGGAGTTACCGGGGAGCTGTTTTTT. It is translated as CASSLGIQGGVTGELFF. J is TRBJ2-2 and V is TRBV13; a weak D match, TRBD1 (7 bases). From germline, CDR1 is PRHDT and CDR2 FYEKMQ (reference sequence). The V gene lost 0 bases and the J gene lost 5 bases, with 16 bases spanning the gap. CDR3 length equals 17 residues.